The 9 T cell receptor beta chains given below trace back to one sample, sequenced in a study of shared clonotypes between healthy human individuals. Assay used: immunoSEQ multiplex PCR; TCRdb lists only in-frame clones, some missing. The sample records around 720,000 clones, roughly 73% being singletons. The sample was memory CD4+ T cells sorted from blood. The subset here: CD45RA-negative fraction. The receptor set was obtained from a woman in her twenties or thirties in good health.

The chain joins TRBV5-6 to TRBJ2-7, with 7 bases aligning to TRBD1. V lost 3 bases, J lost 4 bases, and 10 bases stayed unmatched. Looked up from germline, CDR1 is SGHDT and CDR2 is YYEEEE. The CDR3 is made up of 15 amino acids. CDR3 in amino acids: CASSYETGLGYEQYF. CDR3 in DNA: TGTGCCAGCAGCTATGAGACAGGGTTAGGGTACGAGCAGTACTTC.

V gene TRBV28 combines with J gene TRBJ2-7; D call uncertain. Per germline, CDR1 MDHEN and CDR2 SYDVKM. Between the trimmed V and J ends, which lost 5 bases and 6 bases, there was a span of 11 bases. This CDR3 has 12 residues. CDR3 protein: CASSRVHSEQYF. CDR3 DNA sequence: TGTGCCAGCAGTCGAGTTCATTCCGAGCAGTACTTC.

The genes are TRBV7-8 and TRBJ2-1; 11 nucleotides line up with TRBD2. Germline values: CDR1 SGHVS, CDR2 FQNEAQ. This CDR3 comprises 16 residues. Losses at the gene ends were 7 bases for V and 4 bases for J; bases not matched to a gene: 9. CDR3 sequence reads: CASTNILAGGYNEQFF. DNA of the CDR3: TGTGCCAGCACCAACATCCTAGCGGGGGGTTACAATGAGCAGTTCTTC.

Concerning this clone: The same CDR3 can be traced to other DNA sequences in this sample. J is TRBJ2-5 and V is TRBV14; D not resolved. Germline assignment: CDR1 SGHDN and CDR2 FVKESK. V was trimmed by 1 base and J by 7 bases, leaving 4 bases between them. The CDR3 totals 11 residues. CDR3 in amino acids: CASSQVGTQYF. In nucleotides, the CDR3 is TGTGCCAGCAGCCAAGTTGGGACCCAGTACTTC.

As to this clone: This may stem from a read error, because a much larger clone lies one nucleotide away. Other nucleotide sequences from this sample produce the same CDR3. The chain joins TRBV19 to TRBJ2-1; D is tentatively TRBD1 or TRBD2 (5 bases each). V was clipped by 2 bases and J by 6 bases, with 8 bases between them. CDR1 is LNHDA and CDR2 is SQIVND in the germline V gene (reference sequence). The CDR3 extends over 13 amino acids. In DNA form, the CDR3 reads TGTGCCAGTAGTATACCAGGGAGCAATGAGCAGTTCTTC. Protein product: CASSIPGSNEQFF.

The sample holds a few counts of this clone. V gene TRBV27 combines with J gene TRBJ2-7, with D perhaps being TRBD1 or TRBD2 (5 bases each). CDR1 and CDR2 (germline): MNHEY, SMNVEV (reference sequence). V was clipped by 5 bases and J by 0 bases, with 17 bases between them. The CDR3 loop spans 16 amino acids. The CDR3 DNA is TGTGCCAGCAGTGCCTCGACCGGGACGGCCTCCTACGAGCAGTACTTC. This codes for CASSASTGTASYEQYF.

This sequence joins TRBV5-4 and TRBJ2-7, with 8 bases lining up with TRBD2. V was clipped by 4 bases and J by 0 bases; unmatched bases: 6. The CDR3 runs 15 residues. The germline CDR1 and CDR2 sequences are SGHNT and YYREEE (reference sequence). The CDR3: CASSQVAGNSYEQYF. In DNA form, the CDR3 reads TGTGCCAGCAGCCAGGTAGCGGGGAACTCCTACGAGCAGTACTTC. Drawing the rest from reference TRBV5-4 and TRBJ2-7, the complete variable domain is ETGVTQSPTHLIKTRGQQVTLRCSSQSGHNTVSWYQQALGQGPQFIFQYYREEENGRGNFPPRFSGLQFPNYSSELNVNALELDDSALYLCASSQVAGNSYEQYFGPGTRLTVT.

The chain uses TRBV2 and TRBJ1-3; no clear D. Trimming pared 2 bases from V and 4 bases from J, leaving 9 bases between. Germline V lookup: CDR1 SNHLY, CDR2 FYNNEI. The CDR3 is 14 residues long. The CDR3 DNA reads TGTGCCAGCAGTGAAACGAGCCAAGGAAACACCATATATTTT. It specifies CASSETSQGNTIYF.

The rearrangement joins TRBV21-1 to TRBJ1-5; the table names TRBD1, a call not compared with the DNA. TRBV21-1 is a pseudogene. The CDR3 sequence is 11 residues long. This CDR3 reads CASEGDQPQHF. CDR3 bases: TGTGCCAGCGAGGGGGATCAGCCCCAGCATTTT.